The 13 T cell receptor beta chains presented below share a single source sample, sequenced in a study of T-cell reconstitution after alpha-beta-depleted transplantation in children. A TCRbeta library incorporating unique molecular identifiers was prepared. TCRdb ran MiXCR on the PCR reads and lists one entry per CDR3 protein. The table records around 400,000 distinct CDR3 sequences, about 20% of them present only once. The specimen was PBMCs from the stem cell graft donor, collected from the stem cell graft. The receptors were gathered from a human donor who donated a stem cell graft to a child with acute myeloid leukemia.

This clonotype showed up just a few times. The CDR3 region has the DNA TGTGCCAGCAGCATACAGGGTACCGCCTACGAGCAGTACTTC. This codes for CASSIQGTAYEQYF. V usage is TRBV27 and J usage is TRBJ2-7; D is perhaps TRBD1 (6 bases). This CDR3 has 14 amino acids. Germline CDR1 MNHEY, CDR2 SMNVEV (reference sequence). V was trimmed by 6 bases and J by 2 bases, leaving 14 bases between them.

This clonotype was found a few times. This chain connects TRBV12-3 or TRBV12-4 to TRBJ1-1; D might be TRBD1 (5 bases). There are 13 residues in the CDR3. V was trimmed by 1 base and J by 8 bases, leaving 11 bases between them. CDR3 DNA sequence: TGTGCCAGCAGTTTAGGGGGGACGGGGGAAGCTTTCTTT. This sequence encodes CASSLGGTGEAFF.

Turning to this clonotype: This may stem from a read error, because a much larger clone lies one nucleotide away. The genes are TRBV11-2 and TRBJ2-3, with 10 bases matching TRBD2. Trimming cost V 7 bases and J 6 bases; bases outside gene matches: 10. Germline assignment: CDR1 SGHAT and CDR2 FQNNGV. The CDR3 is 15 residues long. DNA for the CDR3: TGTGCCAGCATCTCATCTAGCGGGAGCCTCGATACGCAGTATTTT. Its translation: CASISSSGSLDTQYF.

The table lists this clonotype with a few counts. The gene calls are TRBV7-9 and TRBJ2-7, with TRBD2 as a possible D gene (5 bases). The CDR3 is 13 amino acids. Trimming shortened V by 6 bases and J by 4 bases, and 13 bases separated the two germline ends. Germline CDR1 is SEHNR and CDR2 is FQNEAQ (reference sequence). The CDR3 bases are TGTGCCAGCAGTTGGAGGCGCGGATACGAGCAGTACTTC. Translating it yields CASSWRRGYEQYF. Looking up the rest from reference TRBV7-9 and TRBJ2-7 gives the full variable domain: DTGVSQNPRHKITKRGQNVTFRCDPISEHNRLYWYRQTLGQGPEFLTYFQNEAQLEKSRLLSDRFSAERPKGSFSTLEIQRTEQGDSAMYLCASSWRRGYEQYFGPGTRLTVT.

This clonotype was recorded many times. The chain carries TRBV15 and TRBJ2-7; D gene ambiguous. Trimming removed 0 bases at V and 0 bases at J, with 9 bases between. Germline V gene lookup returns CDR1 LNHNV and CDR2 YYDKDF (reference sequence). This CDR3 has 15 residues. The CDR3 sequence: CATSRDPAVSYEQYF. The CDR3 DNA reads as TGTGCCACCAGCAGAGATCCGGCCGTCTCCTACGAGCAGTACTTC.

CDR3 sequence (DNA): TGTGCCAGCAGTTTCGTGGGGCTAATGTCGGAGACCCAGTACTTC. Translated: CASSFVGLMSETQYF. The rearrangement joins TRBV12-3 or TRBV12-4 to TRBJ2-5, with D tentatively TRBD1 (5 bases). V lost 3 bases, J lost 5 bases, and 16 bases lay in between. The CDR3 covers 15 residues.

The chain has TRBV12-3 or TRBV12-4 and TRBJ2-3; D gene ambiguous. V was pared by 1 base and J by 1 base, with 12 bases between. The CDR3 consists of 16 residues. CDR3 nucleotide sequence: TGTGCCAGCAGTTTAGTTATCCTAACGCGCACAGATACGCAGTATTTT. It codes for CASSLVILTRTDTQYF.

This clonotype was counted only a few times. This chain connects TRBV20-1 to TRBJ2-2, with 7 bases that match TRBD2. The CDR3 is 15 residues long. Germline-derived CDR1 and CDR2 are DFQATT and SNEGSKA (reference sequence). The junction had 4 bases not matched to a gene; V was cut back by 3 bases and J by 0 bases. CDR3 amino acids: CSASISGANTGELFF. The CDR3 nucleotides are TGCAGTGCTAGTATCAGCGGGGCGAACACCGGGGAGCTGTTTTTT.

The chain uses TRBV5-4 and TRBJ2-5; tentative D call: TRBD1 (6 bases). The V and J ends lost 3 bases and 5 bases respectively, with 17 bases between them. CDR1 and CDR2 from the germline V gene are SGHNT and YYREEE (reference sequence). CDR3 size: 15 residues. CDR3 sequence (DNA): TGTGCCAGCAGCTCCCCTAAGACAGGCCCGGAGACCCAGTACTTC. It specifies CASSSPKTGPETQYF.

About this clonotype itself: It may be a read error: a sequence one base away is much more abundant. The V gene is TRBV20-1, the J gene TRBJ2-7, with 12 bases fitting TRBD2. The CDR3 contains 13 residues. Looked up from germline, CDR1 is DFQATT and CDR2 is SNEGSKA (reference sequence). The CDR3 DNA reads as TGCAGTGCTATCTCACTAGCGGGAGGTGAGCTGTACTTC. It translates to CSAISLAGGELYF.

The CDR3 region has the DNA TGTGCCAGCAGTTACCAGCCGGGACTCAACCAAGAGACCCAGTACTTC. Its translation is CASSYQPGLNQETQYF. J is TRBJ2-5 and V is TRBV6-5; D might be TRBD2 (6 bases). CDR1 and CDR2 (germline): MNHEY, SVGAGI. This CDR3 spans 16 amino acids. The V and J ends lost 2 bases and 0 bases respectively, with 13 bases between them.

This clonotype was counted at least ten times. The chain employs TRBV20-1 and TRBJ2-1, with 13 bases identical to TRBD2. The CDR3 is 17 residues long. The J segment lost 8 bases and the V segment lost 1 base, leaving 11 bases of the junction unmatched. CDR1 and CDR2 (germline): DFQATT, SNEGSKA (reference sequence). The CDR3 DNA reads TGCAGTGCTAGAGTTAGCACTAGCGGGAGGGTGATCGATGAGCAGTTCTTC. It specifies CSARVSTSGRVIDEQFF.

The rearrangement joins TRBV5-1 to TRBJ2-6; a weak D match, TRBD2 (5 bases). Between the trimmed V and J ends, which lost 1 base and 0 bases, there was a span of 11 bases. This CDR3 region has 17 residues. Germline V gives CDR1 SGHRS, CDR2 YFSETQ. The DNA for the CDR3 is TGCGCCAGCAGCTTGAGGTCGGGAAGCTCTGGGGCCAACGTCCTGACTTTC. Protein sequence: CASSLRSGSSGANVLTF.